Below are 4 T cell receptor beta chains sequenced from a single sample in a study of blood T cell repertoires in COVID-19. Method: immunoSEQ multiplex PCR; TCRdb's copy keeps in-frame clones and lacks some. The table has some 200,000 clones, 85% to 90% seen once. Sequencing used PBMCs or T cells enriched from blood (not recorded which). The receptor set was obtained from a woman aged 18-35 years in a cohort exposed to, infected with or recovered from COVID-19 (not recorded which).

The J gene is TRBJ2-5, the V gene TRBV5-4, with 12 positions matching TRBD2. This CDR3 spans 16 amino acids. The ends lost 3 bases at V and 5 bases at J; junction bases unmatched: 8. The germline CDR1 and CDR2 sequences are SGHNT and YYREEE (reference sequence). CDR3 in DNA: TGTGCCAGCAGCTCCACTAGCGGGGGGTACCGGGAGACCCAGTACTTC. It specifies CASSSTSGGYRETQYF.

V usage is TRBV6-5 and J usage is TRBJ2-7, with 7 bases matching TRBD1. The CDR3 has 14 amino acids. Germline V CDR1 and CDR2: MNHEY, SVGAGI. J was trimmed by 7 bases and V by 7 bases; bases with no gene match: 13. The CDR3 DNA reads TGTGCCAGCAACTTCGGACAGGCCATTGGGGAGCAGTACTTC. This gives the protein CASNFGQAIGEQYF.

CDR3 sequence (DNA): TGTGCCAGCACTCATACCGGGACAGGGGGAATCGGGAGGGCCTACAATGAGCAGTTCTTC. Its translation: CASTHTGTGGIGRAYNEQFF. The gene calls are TRBV5-5 and TRBJ2-1; 11 bases agree with TRBD1. From germline, CDR1 is SGHKS and CDR2 YYEKEE (reference sequence). V gave up 6 bases and J gave up 2 bases; unmatched junction bases: 19. The CDR3 has 20 amino acids.

CDR3 sequence: CASSPGQGAPGYTF. CDR3 sequence (DNA): TGTGCCAGCAGCCCCGGACAGGGGGCGCCTGGCTACACCTTC. This sequence joins TRBV9 and TRBJ1-2, with 11 bases lining up with TRBD1. The CDR3 runs 14 residues. J was trimmed by 7 bases and V by 4 bases; bases with no gene match: 6. Germline V CDR1 and CDR2: SGDLS, YYNGEE.